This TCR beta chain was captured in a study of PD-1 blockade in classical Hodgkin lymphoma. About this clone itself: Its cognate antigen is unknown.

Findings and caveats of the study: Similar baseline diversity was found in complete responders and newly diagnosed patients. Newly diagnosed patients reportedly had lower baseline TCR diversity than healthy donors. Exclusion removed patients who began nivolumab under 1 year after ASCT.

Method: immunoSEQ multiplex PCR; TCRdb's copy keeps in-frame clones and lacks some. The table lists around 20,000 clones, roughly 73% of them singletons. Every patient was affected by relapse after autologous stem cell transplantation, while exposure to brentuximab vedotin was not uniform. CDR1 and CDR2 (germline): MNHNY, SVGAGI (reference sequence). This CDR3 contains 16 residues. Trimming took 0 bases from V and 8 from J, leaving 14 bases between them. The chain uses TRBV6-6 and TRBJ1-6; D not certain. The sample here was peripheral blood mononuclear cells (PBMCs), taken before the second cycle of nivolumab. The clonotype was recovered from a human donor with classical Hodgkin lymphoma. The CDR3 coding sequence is TGTGCCAGCAGTTACTCGATCGGAACCGGGGATTCACCCCTCCACTTT. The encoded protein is CASSYSIGTGDSPLHF.